These 8 T cell receptor beta chains were all obtained from the same sample, sequenced in a study of cytomegalovirus exposure and HLA in healthy donors. Generated by immunoSEQ multiplex PCR, the TCRdb table keeps only in-frame clones and is missing some. The sample includes 65,000 to 75,000 clones, over 85% of them seen just once. Sequencing was done on a sample of PBMCs. Receptor source: a man younger than 35 in good health and CMV-seropositive.

This clone came up a few times. V usage is TRBV6-6 and J usage is TRBJ2-3, with 7 bases lining up with TRBD2. With 5 bases clipped from V and 8 bases from J, the junction kept 10 bases outside the gene matches. The CDR3 covers 14 residues. Germline V gene lookup returns CDR1 MNHNY and CDR2 SVGAGI (reference sequence). CDR3 region: CASSVELARGTQYF. The CDR3 DNA reads TGTGCCAGCAGTGTGGAACTAGCGAGAGGTACGCAGTATTTT.

This rearrangement joins TRBV7-9 to TRBJ2-5, with 8 bases lining up with TRBD1. Losses at the gene ends were 10 bases for V and 5 bases for J; bases not matched to a gene: 12. Germline V CDR1 and CDR2: SEHNR, FQNEAQ (reference sequence). The CDR3 is 14 amino acids. The CDR3 is CATGAGTGVETQYF. The CDR3, as DNA: TGTGCCACCGGGGCTGGGACAGGTGTGGAGACCCAGTACTTC. The full variable domain, in which reference TRBV7-9 and TRBJ2-5 provide the parts outside the CDR3, is DTGVSQNPRHKITKRGQNVTFRCDPISEHNRLYWYRQTLGQGPEFLTYFQNEAQLEKSRLLSDRFSAERPKGSFSTLEIQRTEQGDSAMYLCATGAGTGVETQYFGPGTRLLVL.

The CDR3 region is CASSLNRGPFYEQYF. In DNA form, the CDR3 reads TGTGCCAGCAGTTTGAACAGGGGGCCATTCTACGAGCAGTACTTC. The V call is TRBV28, the J call TRBJ2-7; 9 nucleotides align to TRBD1. V gave up 3 bases and J gave up 3 bases; unmatched junction bases: 6. Per germline, CDR1 MDHEN and CDR2 SYDVKM. The CDR3 has 15 amino acids.

The chain joins TRBV5-4 to TRBJ1-5; D may be TRBD1 (6 bases). V shed 3 bases and J shed 5 bases, with 15 bases lying between them. CDR1 and CDR2 from the germline V gene are SGHNT and YYREEE (reference sequence). The length of the CDR3 is 15 residues. The CDR3 nucleotides are TGTGCCAGCAGCTCCGAAGGGGGGAGGGATCAGCCCCAGCATTTT. This encodes CASSSEGGRDQPQHF. Looking up the rest from reference TRBV5-4 and TRBJ1-5 gives the full variable domain: ETGVTQSPTHLIKTRGQQVTLRCSSQSGHNTVSWYQQALGQGPQFIFQYYREEENGRGNFPPRFSGLQFPNYSSELNVNALELDDSALYLCASSSEGGRDQPQHFGDGTRLSIL.

The chain recombines TRBV19 with TRBJ2-3; 9 bases line up with TRBD1. J was trimmed by 2 bases and V by 9 bases; bases with no gene match: 6. The CDR3 is 14 amino acids. Germline V gene lookup returns CDR1 LNHDA and CDR2 SQIVND (reference sequence). CDR3 loop: CASQTGGPTDTQYF. The CDR3 DNA is TGTGCCAGCCAGACAGGGGGGCCCACAGATACGCAGTATTTT.

The rearrangement links TRBV1 to TRBJ2-5; TRBD2, the table's D call, lacks a check against the DNA. TRBV1 is reported as a pseudogene. The CDR3 has 16 residues. The CDR3 here is CTSSQSSGRAGETQYF. In nucleotides, the CDR3 is TGCACCAGCAGCCAAAGTAGCGGGAGGGCCGGGGAGACCCAGTACTTC.

V usage is TRBV5-8 and J usage is TRBJ2-3; 12 nucleotides agree with TRBD2. CDR1 and CDR2 (germline): SGHTS, YDEGEE. Germline trimming cut 4 bases from V and 5 bases from J; bases unmatched to any gene: 11. This CDR3 has 17 residues. The CDR3 loop reads CASSPTLTSGSLDTQYF. The CDR3 nucleotides are TGTGCCAGCAGCCCTACCTTGACTAGCGGGAGTCTAGATACGCAGTATTTT. Variable domain in full (rest from reference TRBV5-8 and TRBJ2-3): EAGVTQSPTHLIKTRGQQATLRCSPISGHTSVYWYQQALGLGLQFLLWYDEGEERNRGNFPPRFSGRQFPNYSSELNVNALELEDSALYLCASSPTLTSGSLDTQYFGPGTRLTVL.

The chain combines TRBV7-2 with TRBJ2-3; 15 bases are shared with TRBD2. The germline V gene encodes CDR1 SGHTA and CDR2 FQGNSA. The V and J ends lost 5 bases and 4 bases, in that order; junction bases with no gene match: 7. This CDR3 is 17 amino acids long. The CDR3 region has the DNA TGTGCCAGCAGCCCCCGGACTAGCGGGAGGGCGTCAGATACGCAGTATTTT. This sequence encodes CASSPRTSGRASDTQYF.